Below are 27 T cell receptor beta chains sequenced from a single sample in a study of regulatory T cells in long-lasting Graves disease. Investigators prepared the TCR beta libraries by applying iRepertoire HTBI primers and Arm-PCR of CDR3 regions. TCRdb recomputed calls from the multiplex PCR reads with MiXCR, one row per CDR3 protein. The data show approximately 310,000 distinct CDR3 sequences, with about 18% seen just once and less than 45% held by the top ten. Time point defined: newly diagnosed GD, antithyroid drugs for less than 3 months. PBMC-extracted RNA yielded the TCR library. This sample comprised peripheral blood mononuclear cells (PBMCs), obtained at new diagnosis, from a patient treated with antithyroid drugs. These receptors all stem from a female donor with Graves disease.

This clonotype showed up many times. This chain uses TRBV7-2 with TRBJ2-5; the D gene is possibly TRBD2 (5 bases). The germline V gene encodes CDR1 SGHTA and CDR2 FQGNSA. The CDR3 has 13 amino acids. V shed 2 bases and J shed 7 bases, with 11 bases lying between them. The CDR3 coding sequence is TGTGCCAGCAGCTTAAGTAAGGCGGGGACCCAGTACTTC. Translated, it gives CASSLSKAGTQYF.

The chain's CDR3 is CASSSGLAGPVYNEQFF. The DNA for the CDR3 is TGCGCCAGCAGCTCGGGACTAGCGGGGCCCGTCTACAATGAGCAGTTCTTC. This rearrangement joins TRBV5-1 to TRBJ2-1; 13 bases fit TRBD2. There are 17 residues in the CDR3. The junction had 6 bases not matched to a gene; V was cut back by 3 bases and J by 3 bases. Germline V gene lookup returns CDR1 SGHRS and CDR2 YFSETQ.

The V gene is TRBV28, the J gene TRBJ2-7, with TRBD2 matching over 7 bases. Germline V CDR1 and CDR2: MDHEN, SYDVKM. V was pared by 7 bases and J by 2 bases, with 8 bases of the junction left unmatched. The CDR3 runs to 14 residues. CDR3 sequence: CASTNGGTTYEQYF. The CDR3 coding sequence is TGTGCCAGCACCAACGGGGGGACTACCTACGAGCAGTACTTC.

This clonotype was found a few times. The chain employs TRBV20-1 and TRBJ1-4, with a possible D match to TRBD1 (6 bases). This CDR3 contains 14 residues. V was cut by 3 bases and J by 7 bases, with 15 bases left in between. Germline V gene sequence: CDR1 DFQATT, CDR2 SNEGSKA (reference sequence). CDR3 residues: CSASQGGYLEKLFF. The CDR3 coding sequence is TGCAGTGCTAGCCAAGGGGGATACCTTGAAAAACTGTTTTTT.

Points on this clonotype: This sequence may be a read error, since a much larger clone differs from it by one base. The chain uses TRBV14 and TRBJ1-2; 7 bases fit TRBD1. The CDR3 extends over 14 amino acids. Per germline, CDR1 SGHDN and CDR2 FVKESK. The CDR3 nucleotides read TGTGCCTGCAGCCAAGATTCAGGGGGCTATGGCTACACCTTC. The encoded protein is CACSQDSGGYGYTF.

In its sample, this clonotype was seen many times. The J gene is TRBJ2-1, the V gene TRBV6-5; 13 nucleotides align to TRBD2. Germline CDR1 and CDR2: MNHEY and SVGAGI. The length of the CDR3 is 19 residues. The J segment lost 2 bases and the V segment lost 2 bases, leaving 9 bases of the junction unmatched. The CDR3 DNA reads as TGTGCCAGCAGTTACCTTTCGGGACTAGCGGGATTCCCCTACAATGAGCAGTTCTTC. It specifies CASSYLSGLAGFPYNEQFF.

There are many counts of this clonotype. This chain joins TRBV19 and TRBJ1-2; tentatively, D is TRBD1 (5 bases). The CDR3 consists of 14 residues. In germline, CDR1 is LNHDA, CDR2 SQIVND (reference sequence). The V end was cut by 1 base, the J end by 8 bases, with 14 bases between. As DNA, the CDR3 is TGTGCCAGTAGTATAGGTGACGGGGCTAGAGGCTACACCTTC. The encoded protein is CASSIGDGARGYTF. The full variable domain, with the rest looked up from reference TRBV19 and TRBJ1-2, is DGGITQSPKYLFRKEGQNVTLSCEQNLNHDAMYWYRQDPGQGLRLIYYSQIVNDFQKGDIAEGYSVSREKKESFPLTVTSAQKNPTAFYLCASSIGDGARGYTFGSGTRLTVV.

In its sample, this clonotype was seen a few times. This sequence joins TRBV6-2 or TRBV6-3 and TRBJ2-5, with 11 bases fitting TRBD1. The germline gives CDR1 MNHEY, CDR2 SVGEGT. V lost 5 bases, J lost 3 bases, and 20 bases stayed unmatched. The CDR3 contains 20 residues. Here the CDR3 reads CASSHGGTGGWREEEETQYF. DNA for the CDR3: TGTGCCAGCAGTCACGGCGGGACAGGGGGTTGGCGGGAGGAAGAAGAGACCCAGTACTTC.

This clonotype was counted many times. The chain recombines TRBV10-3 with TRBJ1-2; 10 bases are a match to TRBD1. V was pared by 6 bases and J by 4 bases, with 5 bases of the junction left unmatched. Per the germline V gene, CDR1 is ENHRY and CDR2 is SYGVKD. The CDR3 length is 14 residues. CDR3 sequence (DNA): TGTGCCATCAGCGGACAGGGGGAAGGCTATGGCTACACCTTC. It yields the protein CAISGQGEGYGYTF.

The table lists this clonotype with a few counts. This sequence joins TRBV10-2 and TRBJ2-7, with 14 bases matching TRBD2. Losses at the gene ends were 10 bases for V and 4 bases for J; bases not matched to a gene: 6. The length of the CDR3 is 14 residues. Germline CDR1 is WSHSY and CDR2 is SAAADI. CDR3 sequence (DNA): TGCGCCACCGGGACTAGCGGGGGCGGATACGAGCAGTACTTC. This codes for CATGTSGGGYEQYF.

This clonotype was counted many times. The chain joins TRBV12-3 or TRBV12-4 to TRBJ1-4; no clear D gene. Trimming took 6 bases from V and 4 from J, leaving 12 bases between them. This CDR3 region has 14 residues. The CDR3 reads CASRADWGNEKLFF. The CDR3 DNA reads TGTGCCAGCAGGGCGGATTGGGGTAATGAAAAACTGTTTTTT.

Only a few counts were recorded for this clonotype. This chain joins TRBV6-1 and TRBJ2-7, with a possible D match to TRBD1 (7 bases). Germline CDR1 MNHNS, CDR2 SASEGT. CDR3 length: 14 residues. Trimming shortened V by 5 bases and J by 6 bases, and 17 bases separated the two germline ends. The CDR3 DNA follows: TGTGCCAGCAGTCAGGGGGACTCCCGCTCCGAGCAGTACTTC. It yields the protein CASSQGDSRSEQYF.

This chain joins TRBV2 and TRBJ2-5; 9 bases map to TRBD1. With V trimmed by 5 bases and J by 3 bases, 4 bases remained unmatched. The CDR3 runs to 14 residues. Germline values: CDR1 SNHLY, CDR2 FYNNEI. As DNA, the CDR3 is TGTGCCAGCAGTTCGACAGGGGGAAAAGAGACCCAGTACTTC. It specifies CASSSTGGKETQYF. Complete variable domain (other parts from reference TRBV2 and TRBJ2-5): EPEVTQTPSHQVTQMGQEVILRCVPISNHLYFYWYRQILGQKVEFLVSFYNNEISEKSEIFDDQFSVERPDGSNFTLKIRSTKLEDSAMYFCASSSTGGKETQYFGPGTRLLVL.

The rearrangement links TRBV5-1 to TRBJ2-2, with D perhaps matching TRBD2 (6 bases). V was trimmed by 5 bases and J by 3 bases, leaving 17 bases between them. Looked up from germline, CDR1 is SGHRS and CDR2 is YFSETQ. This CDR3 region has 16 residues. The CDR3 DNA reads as TGCGCCAGCAGTATTATCCGGGGGAGCGACACCGGGGAGCTGTTTTTT. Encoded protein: CASSIIRGSDTGELFF. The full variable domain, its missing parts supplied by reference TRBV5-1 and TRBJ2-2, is KAGVTQTPRYLIKTRGQQVTLSCSPISGHRSVSWYQQTPGQGLQFLFEYFSETQRNKGNFPGRFSGRQFSNSRSEMNVSTLELGDSALYLCASSIIRGSDTGELFFGEGSRLTVL.

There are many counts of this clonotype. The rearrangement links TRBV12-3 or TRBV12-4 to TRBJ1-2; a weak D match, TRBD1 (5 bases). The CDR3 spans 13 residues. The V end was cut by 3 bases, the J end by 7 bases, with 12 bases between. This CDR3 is CASSFGRDLGYTF. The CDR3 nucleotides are TGTGCCAGCAGTTTCGGCAGGGATCTTGGCTACACCTTC.

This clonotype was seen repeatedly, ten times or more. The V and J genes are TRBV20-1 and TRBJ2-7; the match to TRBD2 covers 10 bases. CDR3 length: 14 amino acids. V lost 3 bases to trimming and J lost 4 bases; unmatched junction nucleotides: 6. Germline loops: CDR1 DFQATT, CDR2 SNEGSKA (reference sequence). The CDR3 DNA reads TGCAGTGCTAGGATAGCGGGAGGATTATACGAGCAGTACTTC. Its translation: CSARIAGGLYEQYF.

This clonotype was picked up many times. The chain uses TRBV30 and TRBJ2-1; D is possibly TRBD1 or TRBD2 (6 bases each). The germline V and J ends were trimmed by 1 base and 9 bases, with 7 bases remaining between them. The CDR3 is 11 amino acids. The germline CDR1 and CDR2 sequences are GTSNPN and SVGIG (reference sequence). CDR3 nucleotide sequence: TGTGCCTGGAGTGAGGGGGGTGAGCAGTTCTTC. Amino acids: CAWSEGGEQFF.

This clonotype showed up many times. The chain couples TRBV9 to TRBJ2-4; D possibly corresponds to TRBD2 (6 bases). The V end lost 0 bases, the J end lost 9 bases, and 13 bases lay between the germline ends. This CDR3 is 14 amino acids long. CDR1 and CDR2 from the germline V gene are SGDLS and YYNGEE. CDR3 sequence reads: CASSVEGSGGIQYF. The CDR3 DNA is TGTGCCAGCAGCGTAGAAGGTAGCGGAGGCATTCAGTACTTC.

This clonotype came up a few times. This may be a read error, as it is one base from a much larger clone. This chain's CDR3 is CASNDSVNEQFF. Here the CDR3 DNA reads TGTGCCAGCAACGATAGCGTGAATGAGCAGTTCTTC. The genes are TRBV6-1 and TRBJ2-1; D possibly corresponds to TRBD2 (5 bases). The germline V gene has CDR1 MNHNS and CDR2 SASEGT. This CDR3 is 12 amino acids long. The germline V and J ends were trimmed by 7 bases and 7 bases, with 11 bases remaining between them.

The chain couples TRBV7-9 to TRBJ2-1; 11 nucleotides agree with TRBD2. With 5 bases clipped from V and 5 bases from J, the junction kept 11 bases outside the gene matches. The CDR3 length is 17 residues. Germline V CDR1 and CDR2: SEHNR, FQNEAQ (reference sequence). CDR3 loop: CASSPDRGTSGHNEQFF. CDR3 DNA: TGTGCCAGCAGCCCCGATAGGGGGACTAGCGGACACAATGAGCAGTTCTTC. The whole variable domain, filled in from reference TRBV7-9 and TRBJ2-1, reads DTGVSQNPRHKITKRGQNVTFRCDPISEHNRLYWYRQTLGQGPEFLTYFQNEAQLEKSRLLSDRFSAERPKGSFSTLEIQRTEQGDSAMYLCASSPDRGTSGHNEQFFGPGTRLTVL.

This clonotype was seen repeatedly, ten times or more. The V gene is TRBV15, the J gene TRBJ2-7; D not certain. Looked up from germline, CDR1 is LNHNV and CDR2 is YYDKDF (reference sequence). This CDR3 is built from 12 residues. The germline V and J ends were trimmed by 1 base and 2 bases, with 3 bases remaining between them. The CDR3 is CATSRGAYEQYF. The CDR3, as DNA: TGTGCCACCAGCAGAGGGGCCTACGAGCAGTACTTC. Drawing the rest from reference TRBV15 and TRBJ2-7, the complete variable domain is DAMVIQNPRYQVTQFGKPVTLSCSQTLNHNVMYWYQQKSSQAPKLLFHYYDKDFNNEADTPDNFQSRRPNTSFCFLDIRSPGLGDTAMYLCATSRGAYEQYFGPGTRLTVT.

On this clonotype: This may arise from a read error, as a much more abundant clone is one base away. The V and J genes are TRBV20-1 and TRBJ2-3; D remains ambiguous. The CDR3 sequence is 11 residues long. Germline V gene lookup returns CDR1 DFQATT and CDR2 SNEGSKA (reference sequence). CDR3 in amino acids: CSAISGDAQYF. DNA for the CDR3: TGCAGTGCTATATCTGGAGATGCGCAGTATTTT.

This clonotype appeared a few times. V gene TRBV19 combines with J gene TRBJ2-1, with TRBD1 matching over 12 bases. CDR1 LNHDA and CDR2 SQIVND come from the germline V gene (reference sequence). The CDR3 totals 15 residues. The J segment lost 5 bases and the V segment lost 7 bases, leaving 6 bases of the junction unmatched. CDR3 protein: CASNLGQGAHNEQFF. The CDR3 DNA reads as TGTGCCAGTAACCTGGGACAGGGGGCACACAATGAGCAGTTCTTC.

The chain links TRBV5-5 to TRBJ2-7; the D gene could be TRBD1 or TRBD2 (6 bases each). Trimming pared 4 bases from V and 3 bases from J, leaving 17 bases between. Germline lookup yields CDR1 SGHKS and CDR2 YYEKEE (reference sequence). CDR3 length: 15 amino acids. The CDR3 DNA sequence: TGTGCCAGCAGCCCAGGTGGGGGGCGCTTCTACGAGCAGTACTTC. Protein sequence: CASSPGGGRFYEQYF.

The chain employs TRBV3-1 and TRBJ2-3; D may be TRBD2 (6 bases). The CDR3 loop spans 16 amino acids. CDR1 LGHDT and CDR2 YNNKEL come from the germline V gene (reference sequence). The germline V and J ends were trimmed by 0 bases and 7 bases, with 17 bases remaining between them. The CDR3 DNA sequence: TGTGCCAGCAGCCAAGAAATGGGGGGTTGGGTAAATACGCAGTATTTT. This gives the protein CASSQEMGGWVNTQYF.

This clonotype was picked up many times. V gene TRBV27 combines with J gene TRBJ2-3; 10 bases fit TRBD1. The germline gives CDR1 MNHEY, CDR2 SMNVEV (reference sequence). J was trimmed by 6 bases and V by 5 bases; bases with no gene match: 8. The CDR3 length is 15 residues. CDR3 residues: CASSRTGTGVDTQYF. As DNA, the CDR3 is TGTGCCAGCAGTCGCACTGGGACAGGGGTGGATACGCAGTATTTT.

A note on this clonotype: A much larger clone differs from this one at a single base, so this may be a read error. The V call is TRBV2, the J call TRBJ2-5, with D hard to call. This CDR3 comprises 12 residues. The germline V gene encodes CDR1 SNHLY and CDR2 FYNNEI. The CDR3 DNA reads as TGTGCCAGCAGCTGGGTGCCCCAGACCCAGCACTTC. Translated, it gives CASSWVPQTQHF.